This TCR beta chain came from a study of control samples from healthy donors and cancer patients. Only in-frame clones appear in the TCRdb table, and some are missing; sequencing was by immunoSEQ multiplex PCR. This table holds about 170,000 clones, roughly 89% found once. The germline V gene encodes CDR1 SGHAT and CDR2 FQDESV (reference sequence). This CDR3 is 13 amino acids long. V gave up 1 base and J gave up 1 base, with 4 bases separating them. The sample holds a few counts of this clone. The same CDR3 also results from other DNA sequences found in this sample. The sequenced sample was blood. The V gene is TRBV11-1, the J gene TRBJ1-2, with unresolved D. The sequence derives from a woman between 25 and 40 years old in good health. DNA of the CDR3: TGTGCCAGCAGCTTAGTCCGTAACTATGGCTACACCTTC. As protein: CASSLVRNYGYTF. The whole variable domain, filled in from reference TRBV11-1 and TRBJ1-2, reads EAEVAQSPRYKITEKSQAVAFWCDPISGHATLYWYRQILGQGPELLVQFQDESVVDDSQLPKDRFSAERLKGVDSTLKIQPAELGDSAMYLCASSLVRNYGYTFGSGTRLTVV.